This T cell receptor beta chain originates from a study of vaccination effects on CD4 cells after COVID-19. Per the germline V gene, CDR1 is SEHNR and CDR2 is FQNEAQ (reference sequence). The CDR3 sequence is 15 residues long. With 7 bases clipped from V and 8 bases from J, the junction kept 16 bases outside the gene matches. Notes on this clone: The antigen is undetermined.

Upon completion of around eleven days in culture, CD4+ T cells were isolated. TCRdb's copy holds only in-frame clones and misses some; the assay was immunoSEQ multiplex PCR. The data hold 40,000 to 60,000 clones, with approximately 81% observed a single time. The input for sequencing was CD4+ T cells from PBMCs cultured without peptide, taken before COVID-19 vaccination. The clonotype originates from a human donor who had a prior SARS-CoV-2 infection. The chain joins TRBV7-9 to TRBJ1-2, with 7 positions matching TRBD1. DNA for the CDR3: TGTGCCAGCAAAGACTGGGCGTCGGAGGGGGCGGGCTACACCTTC. Amino acid sequence: CASKDWASEGAGYTF.